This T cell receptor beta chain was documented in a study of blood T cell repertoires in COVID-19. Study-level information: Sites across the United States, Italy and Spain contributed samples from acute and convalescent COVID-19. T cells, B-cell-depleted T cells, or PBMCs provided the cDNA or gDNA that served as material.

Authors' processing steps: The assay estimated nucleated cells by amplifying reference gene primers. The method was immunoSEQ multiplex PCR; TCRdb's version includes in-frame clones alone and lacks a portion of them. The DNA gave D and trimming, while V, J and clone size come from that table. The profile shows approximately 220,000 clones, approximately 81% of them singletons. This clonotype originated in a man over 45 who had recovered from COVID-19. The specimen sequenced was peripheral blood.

CDR3 bases: TGTGCCAGCTCGTTGACAGGGGGATCGGGTCAGCCCCAGCATTTT. It translates to CASSLTGGSGQPQHF. The V gene is TRBV18, the J gene TRBJ1-5; TRBD1 matches at 9 bases. CDR3 length: 15 residues. In germline, CDR1 is KGHSH, CDR2 LQKENI. Trimming cost V 6 bases and J 6 bases; bases outside gene matches: 9. Using reference TRBV18 and TRBJ1-5 for the parts outside the CDR3, the full variable domain is NAGVMQNPRHLVRRRGQEARLRCSPMKGHSHVYWYRQLPEEGLKFMVYLQKENIIDESGMPKERFSAEFPKEGPSILRIQQVVRGDSAAYFCASSLTGGSGQPQHFGDGTRLSIL.